This T cell receptor beta chain was found in a study of T cell responses to AZD1222 COVID-19 vaccine (dated by TCRdb to the early 2020s). Notes on the research overall: AZD1222 recipients with second doses at about 4 weeks or about 12 weeks were pooled, because spike-specific TCR depth and breadth did not differ between schedules. A total of 233 trial participants underwent TCR sequencing, of whom some 210 received two doses of AZD1222 and around 25 received two doses of the MenACWY control vaccine. Trial participants were enrolled by age into subgroups of 18-55, 56-69 and 70-plus years, and roughly 150, 30 and 60 TCR-sequenced participants, respectively, were included in these subgroups.

General findings and caveats noted by the study authors: The vaccine-associated CD4 TCRs covered the entire spike protein, and the dominant responses fell in regions 160-218 and 743-854. Epitopes outside the regions mutated in the B.1.351 and B.1.1.7 variants were reportedly recognized by nearly half of the unique spike-specific TCRs. Because no day 14 peak-response samples were available, the repertoires could be characterized only after the peak T cell response. In the small 56-69-year group, the increase in depth fell short of significance, most likely because of low power. Participants were mostly white British and included more females than males, and it was suggested by the authors that clonal diversity may have been underestimated. Conclusions about previously exposed vaccinees are limited because only a handful of AZD1222 recipients were SARS-CoV-2 seropositive at baseline. Spike-specific TCR breadth and depth rose significantly after two AZD1222 doses compared with day 0 and with MenACWY recipients.

Note on this clone: Its binding antigen is unknown. No clone much larger than this one lies a single base away; base qualities are absent.

The time point label here, explained by the study, means: baseline before first vaccination. Vaccinee samples were obtained from the UK trials COV001 and COV002, which included a single-blind randomized controlled phase 2/3 trial of AZD1222 (ChAdOx1 nCoV-19) in healthy adults. For TCRbeta chain sequencing, PBMC samples were collected from trial participants at day 0 and at day 28 after the second dose. The CDR3 regions of human TCRbeta chains were analyzed by immunosequencing. The paper's data handling went like this. Repertoire TCRs were matched against a reference library of SARS-CoV-2-specific TCRs generated with the MIRA antigen-specificity platform. Breadth was defined as the fraction of unique TCRs that were SARS-CoV-2-associated. Depth was defined as the fraction of total T cells that were SARS-CoV-2-associated. Using the MIRA data, each spike-specific TCR was mapped to the spike region that the TCR reacts to and placed in a CD4 or CD8 class. Log10-transformed breadth and depth values were compared by one-way ANOVA with Sidak's multiple comparisons tests. This is the immuneACCESS table as TCRdb keeps it, with only in-frame sequences that have V and J called. A part of the clones is gone; compared with another copy, unresolved V genes explain less than half, and the rest is unexplained. Clone size and V and J calls were adopted from that table, with D and trimming inferred from the DNA. In this sample the table shows 150,000 to 200,000 clones, roughly 90% of which occur a single time. Around 1.6% of the sample is held by the ten biggest clonotypes.

The cysteine opens and the phenylalanine closes a CDR3 of 15 amino acids. Kept here is only the CDR3 DNA, which spans 45 bases and is read in frame from base 1. The germline V gene encodes CDR1 SEHNR and CDR2 FQNEAQ (reference sequence). V is shortened by 5 bases, J by 0 bases, and the region joining them spans 14 bases. The TCR sequence derives from an adult in good health. This sequence uses TRBV7-9 and TRBJ2-7; the D gene is perhaps TRBD2, on 5 matching bases. Sequencing was performed on peripheral blood, taken on day 0 of AZD1222 vaccination. DNA sequence: TGTGCCAGCAGCCACTGGGGTGGAGGCTCCTACGAGCAGTACTTC. It translates to CASSHWGGGSYEQYF.